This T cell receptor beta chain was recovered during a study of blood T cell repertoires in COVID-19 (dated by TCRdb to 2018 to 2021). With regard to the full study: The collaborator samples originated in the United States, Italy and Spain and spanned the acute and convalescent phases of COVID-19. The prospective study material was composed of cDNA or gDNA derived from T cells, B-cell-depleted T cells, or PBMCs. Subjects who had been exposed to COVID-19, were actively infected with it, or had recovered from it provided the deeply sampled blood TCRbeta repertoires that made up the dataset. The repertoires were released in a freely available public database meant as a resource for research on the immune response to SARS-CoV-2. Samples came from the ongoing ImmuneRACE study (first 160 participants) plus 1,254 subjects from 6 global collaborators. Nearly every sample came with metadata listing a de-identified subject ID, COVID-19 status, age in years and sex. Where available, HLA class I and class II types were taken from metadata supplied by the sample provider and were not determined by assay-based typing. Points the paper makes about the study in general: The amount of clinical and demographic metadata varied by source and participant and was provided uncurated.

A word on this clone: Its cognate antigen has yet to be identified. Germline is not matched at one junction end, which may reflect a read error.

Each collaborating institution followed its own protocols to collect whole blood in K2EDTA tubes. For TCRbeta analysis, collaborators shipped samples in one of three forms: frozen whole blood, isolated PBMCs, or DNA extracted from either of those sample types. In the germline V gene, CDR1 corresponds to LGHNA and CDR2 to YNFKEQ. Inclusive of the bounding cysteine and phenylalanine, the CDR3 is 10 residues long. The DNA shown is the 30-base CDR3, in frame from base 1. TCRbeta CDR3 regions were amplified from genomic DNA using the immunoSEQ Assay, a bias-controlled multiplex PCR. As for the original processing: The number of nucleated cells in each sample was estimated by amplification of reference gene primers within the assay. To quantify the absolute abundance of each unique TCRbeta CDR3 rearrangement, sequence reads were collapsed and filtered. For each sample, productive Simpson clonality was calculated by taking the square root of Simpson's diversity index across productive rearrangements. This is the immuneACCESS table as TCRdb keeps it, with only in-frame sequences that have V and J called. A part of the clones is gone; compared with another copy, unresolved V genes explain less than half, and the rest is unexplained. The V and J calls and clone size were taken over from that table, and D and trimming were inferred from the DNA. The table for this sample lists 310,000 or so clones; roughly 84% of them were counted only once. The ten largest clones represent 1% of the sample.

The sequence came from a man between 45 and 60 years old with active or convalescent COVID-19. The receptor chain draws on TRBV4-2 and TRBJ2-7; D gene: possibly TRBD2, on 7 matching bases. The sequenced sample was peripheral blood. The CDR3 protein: CASSQVGGPF. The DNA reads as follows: TGTGCCAGCAGCCAAGTGGGGGGGCCCTTC.